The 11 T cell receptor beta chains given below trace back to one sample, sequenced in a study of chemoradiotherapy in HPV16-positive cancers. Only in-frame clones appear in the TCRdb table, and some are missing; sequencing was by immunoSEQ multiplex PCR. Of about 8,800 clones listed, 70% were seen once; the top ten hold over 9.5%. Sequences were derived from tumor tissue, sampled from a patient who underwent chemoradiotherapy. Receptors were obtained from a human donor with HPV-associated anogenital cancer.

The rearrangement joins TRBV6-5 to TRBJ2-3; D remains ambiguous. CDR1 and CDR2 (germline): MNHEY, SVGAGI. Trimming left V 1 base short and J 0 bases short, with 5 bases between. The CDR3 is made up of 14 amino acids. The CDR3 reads CASSYFASTDTQYF. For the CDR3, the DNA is TGTGCCAGCAGTTACTTCGCTAGCACAGATACGCAGTATTTT.

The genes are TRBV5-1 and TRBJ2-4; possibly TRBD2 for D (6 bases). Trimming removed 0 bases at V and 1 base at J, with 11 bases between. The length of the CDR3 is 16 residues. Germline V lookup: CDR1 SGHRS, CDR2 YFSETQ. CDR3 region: CASSLGAGRAKNIQYF. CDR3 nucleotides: TGCGCCAGCAGCTTGGGGGCAGGGAGGGCCAAAAACATTCAGTACTTC.

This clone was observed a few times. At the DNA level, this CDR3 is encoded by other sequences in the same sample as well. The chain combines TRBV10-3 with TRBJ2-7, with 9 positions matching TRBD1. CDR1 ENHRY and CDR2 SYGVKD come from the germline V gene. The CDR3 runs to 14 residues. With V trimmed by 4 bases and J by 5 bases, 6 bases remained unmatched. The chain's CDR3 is CAISVGQGRNEQYF. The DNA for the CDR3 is TGTGCCATCAGTGTAGGACAGGGGAGGAACGAGCAGTACTTC.

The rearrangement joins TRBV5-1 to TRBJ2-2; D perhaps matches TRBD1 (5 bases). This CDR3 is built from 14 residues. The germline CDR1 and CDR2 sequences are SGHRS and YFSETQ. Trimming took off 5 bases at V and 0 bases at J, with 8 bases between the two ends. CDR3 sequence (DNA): TGCGCCAGCAGTAGGGGCACGAACACCGGGGAGCTGTTTTTT. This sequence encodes CASSRGTNTGELFF. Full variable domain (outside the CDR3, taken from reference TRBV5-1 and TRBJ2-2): KAGVTQTPRYLIKTRGQQVTLSCSPISGHRSVSWYQQTPGQGLQFLFEYFSETQRNKGNFPGRFSGRQFSNSRSEMNVSTLELGDSALYLCASSRGTNTGELFFGEGSRLTVL.

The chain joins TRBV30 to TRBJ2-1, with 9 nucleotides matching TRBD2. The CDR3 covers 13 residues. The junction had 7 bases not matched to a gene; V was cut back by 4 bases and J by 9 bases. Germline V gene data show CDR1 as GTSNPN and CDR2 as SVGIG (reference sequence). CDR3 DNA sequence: TGTGCCTGGACAGGGACTAGCATAGGTGAGCAGTTCTTC. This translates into CAWTGTSIGEQFF. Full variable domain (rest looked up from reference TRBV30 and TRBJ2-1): SQTIHQWPATLVQPVGSPLSLECTVEGTSNPNLYWYRQAAGRGLQLLFYSVGIGQISSEVPQNLSASRPQDRQFILSSKKLLLSDSGFYLCAWTGTSIGEQFFGPGTRLTVL.

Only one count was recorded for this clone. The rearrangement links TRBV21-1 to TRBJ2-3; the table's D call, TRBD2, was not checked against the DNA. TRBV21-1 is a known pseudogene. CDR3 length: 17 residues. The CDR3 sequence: CASSKVRLAGITDTQYF. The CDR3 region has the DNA TGTGCCAGCAGCAAAGTACGACTAGCGGGAATCACAGATACGCAGTATTTT.

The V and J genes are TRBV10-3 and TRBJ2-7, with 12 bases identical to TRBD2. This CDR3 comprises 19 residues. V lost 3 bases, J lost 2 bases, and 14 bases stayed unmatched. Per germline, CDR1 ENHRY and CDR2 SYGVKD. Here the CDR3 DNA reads TGTGCCATCAGTGACCCGGAACCCACTAGCGGGAGGCGTCCCTACGAGCAGTACTTC. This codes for CAISDPEPTSGRRPYEQYF.

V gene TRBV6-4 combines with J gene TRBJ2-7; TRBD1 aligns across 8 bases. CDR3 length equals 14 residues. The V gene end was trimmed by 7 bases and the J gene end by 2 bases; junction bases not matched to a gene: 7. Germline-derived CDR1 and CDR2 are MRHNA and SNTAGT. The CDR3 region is CASTPTGVPYEQYF. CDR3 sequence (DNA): TGTGCCAGCACCCCGACAGGGGTACCCTACGAGCAGTACTTC.

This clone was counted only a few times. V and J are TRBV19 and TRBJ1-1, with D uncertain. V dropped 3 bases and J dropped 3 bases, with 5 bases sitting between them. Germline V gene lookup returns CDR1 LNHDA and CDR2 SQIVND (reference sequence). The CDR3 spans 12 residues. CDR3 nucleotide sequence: TGTGCCAGTAGTATCATGGACACTGAAGCTTTCTTT. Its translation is CASSIMDTEAFF.

The CDR3, as DNA: TGTGCCAGCAGGGTGGAGTGGGGCACCGGGGAGCTGTTTTTT. It codes for CASRVEWGTGELFF. The chain joins TRBV6-5 to TRBJ2-2; no clear D. This CDR3 is built from 14 residues. Deletions cut 6 bases from V and 4 bases from J, with 12 bases between. Germline assignment: CDR1 MNHEY and CDR2 SVGAGI.

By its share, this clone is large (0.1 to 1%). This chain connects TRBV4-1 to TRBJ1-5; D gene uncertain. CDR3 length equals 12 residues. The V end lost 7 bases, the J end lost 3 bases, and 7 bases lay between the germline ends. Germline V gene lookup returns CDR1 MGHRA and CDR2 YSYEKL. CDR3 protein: CASKGDNQPQHF. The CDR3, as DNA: TGCGCCAGCAAAGGTGACAATCAGCCCCAGCATTTT.